This T cell receptor beta chain came from a study of T-cell reconstitution after alpha-beta-depleted transplantation in children. Unique molecular identifiers were used in preparing the TCRbeta library. Using its own MiXCR run on the PCR reads, TCRdb lists one record per CDR3 protein. This table holds about 900,000 distinct CDR3 sequences, roughly 31% found once. Concerning this clonotype itself: The antigen is unknown. A junction boundary mismatches the germline segment, possibly from a read error.

Overall study findings and caveats: As was reported, about two months after transplant, alpha-beta T cells came from several hundred expanded graft clones. Diversity and T-cell counts at one year after transplant derived mostly from new T cells. Some patients showed high day-60 TCRbeta diversity, which derived from surviving recipient T cells and thymic progenitors.

The germline CDR1 and CDR2 sequences are LGHDT and YNNKEL (reference sequence). The CDR3 loop spans 13 amino acids. The receptor comes from a boy under two years old who had a stem cell transplant for SCID, so the T cells may come from the graft donor. The chain uses TRBV3-1 and TRBJ1-1; tentative D call: TRBD1 (5 bases). Sequenced here: PBMCs, mostly from graft donor cells, sampled 360 days after TCRalphabeta/CD19-depleted stem cell transplant. The CDR3, as DNA: TGTGCCAGCAGCCATGGGGGGAACGCTGAAGCTTTCTTT. This encodes CASSHGGNAEAFF.